This T cell receptor beta chain was profiled in a study of patients and donors after allogeneic stem cell transplantation. TCRdb redid the calling of the RT-PCR reads with MiXCR, one entry per CDR3 protein. The profile shows about 110,000 distinct CDR3 sequences, less than 45% of them singletons. The source material was blood, either unsorted or a sorted T cell fraction (not recorded which). The TCR originated in a human donor who was either an allogeneic HSCT recipient or a stem cell or donor lymphocyte infusion donor (not recorded which). It is not recorded whose cells these are; they may come from a transplant donor.

CDR3 loop: CASSQGRPGELFF. Written as DNA, the CDR3 is TGCGCCAGCAGCCAGGGCCGTCCCGGGGAGCTGTTTTTT. The rearrangement links TRBV4-3 to TRBJ2-2; no reliable D call. With 3 bases removed from V and 6 bases from J, the gap between germline ends came to 8 bases. The germline gives CDR1 LGHNA, CDR2 YSLEER. This CDR3 has 13 residues.